This T cell receptor (beta chain) emerged from a study of T cell responses to AZD1222 COVID-19 vaccine (dated by TCRdb to about 2021). Describing the broader study: TCR sequencing covered more than 230 trial participants: 200 to 210 given two doses of AZD1222 and approximately 26 given two doses of MenACWY control vaccine. Trial participants were enrolled by age into subgroups of 18-55, 56-69 and 70-plus years, and 148, 28 and 57 TCR-sequenced participants, respectively, were included in these subgroups. What the authors observed across the whole study: Conclusions about previously exposed vaccinees were limited because only a handful of AZD1222 recipients were SARS-CoV-2 seropositive at baseline. Because no day 14 peak-response samples were available, the repertoires could be characterized only after the peak T cell response. Nearly half of unique spike-specific TCRs reportedly recognized epitopes outside regions mutated in the B.1.351 and B.1.1.7 variants. Participants were mostly white British and included more females than males, and it was suggested by the authors that clonal diversity may have been underestimated. After two AZD1222 doses, spike-specific TCR breadth and depth were significantly higher than at day 0 and than in MenACWY recipients. The 56-69-year group was small, and its depth increase did not reach significance, likely because of low power. The whole spike protein was spanned by vaccine-associated CD4 TCRs, and dominant responses were seen in regions 160-218 and 743-854.

The CDR3 regions of human TCRbeta chains were analyzed by immunosequencing. As for the authors' bioinformatics: Repertoire TCRs were matched against a reference library of SARS-CoV-2-specific TCRs generated with the MIRA antigen-specificity platform. Breadth was defined as the fraction of unique TCRs that were SARS-CoV-2-associated. Depth was defined as the fraction of total T cells that were SARS-CoV-2-associated. Using the MIRA data, every spike-specific TCR was mapped to the spike region that the TCR reacted to and assigned to either a CD4 or a CD8 class. Log10-transformed breadth and depth values were compared by one-way ANOVA with Sidak's multiple comparisons tests. Here the immuneACCESS table is served through TCRdb, limited to in-frame sequences with V and J called. Missing clones are a known gap in these copies; in checked studies unresolved V genes cover under half, and the rest lacks a known reason. Clone size and the V and J calls come from that table; the DNA yielded D and trimming. Recorded for this sample are around 140,000 clones; around nine tenths of them occurred a single time. The top ten hold about 4% of the sample.

Cut back by 2 bases and 5 bases, the V and J ends lie 9 bases apart. The germline V gene gives CDR1 as MNHEY and CDR2 as SVGAGI. The CDR3 contains 14 residues, cysteine and phenylalanine counted. The read is trimmed to its CDR3 DNA, 42 bases read in frame from base 1. This sample's time point label indicates: about 28 days (+/-7) after the second vaccine dose. AZD1222 recipients with second doses at about 4 weeks or about 12 weeks were pooled, because spike-specific TCR depth and breadth did not differ between schedules. Samples from vaccinated people were obtained from the UK trials COV001 and COV002, which included a single-blind randomized controlled phase 2/3 trial of AZD1222 (ChAdOx1 nCoV-19) in healthy adults. For TCRbeta chain sequencing, PBMC samples were collected from trial participants at day 0 and at day 28 after the second dose. Regarding this clone: Which antigen it targets is not known. No base quality information exists; no much larger clone differs at one position.

The V and J segments used are TRBV6-5 and TRBJ2-2, with no D gene named confidently. The receptor comes from an adult who received the AZD1222 COVID-19 vaccine. This specimen consisted of peripheral blood, obtained 28 days after the second AZD1222 dose. The nucleotides read TGTGCCAGCAGTTACGGTCTCTATACCGGGGAGCTGTTTTTT. Its amino acids are CASSYGLYTGELFF.